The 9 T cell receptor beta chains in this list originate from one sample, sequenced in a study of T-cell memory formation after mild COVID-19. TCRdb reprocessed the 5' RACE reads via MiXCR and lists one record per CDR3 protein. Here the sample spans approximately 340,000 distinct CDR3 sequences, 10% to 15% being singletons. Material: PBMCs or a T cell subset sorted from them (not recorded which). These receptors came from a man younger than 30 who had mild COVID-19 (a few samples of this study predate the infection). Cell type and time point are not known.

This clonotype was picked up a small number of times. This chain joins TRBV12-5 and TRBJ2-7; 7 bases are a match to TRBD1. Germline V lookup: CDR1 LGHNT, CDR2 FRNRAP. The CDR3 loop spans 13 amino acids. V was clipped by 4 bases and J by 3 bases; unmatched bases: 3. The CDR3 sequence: CASGSTGFYEQYF. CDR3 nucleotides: TGTGCTAGTGGTTCGACAGGGTTCTACGAGCAGTACTTC.

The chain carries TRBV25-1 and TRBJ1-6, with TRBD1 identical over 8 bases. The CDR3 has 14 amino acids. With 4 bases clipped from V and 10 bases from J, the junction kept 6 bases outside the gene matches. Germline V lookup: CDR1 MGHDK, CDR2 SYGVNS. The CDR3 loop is CASSAGQGGSPLHF. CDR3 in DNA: TGTGCCAGCAGTGCAGGACAGGGAGGATCACCCCTCCACTTT.

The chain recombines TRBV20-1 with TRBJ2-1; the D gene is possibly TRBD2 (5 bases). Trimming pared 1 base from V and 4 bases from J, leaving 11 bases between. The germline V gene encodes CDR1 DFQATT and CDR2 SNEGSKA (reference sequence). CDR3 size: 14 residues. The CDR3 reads CSARVDWRYNEQFF. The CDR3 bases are TGCAGTGCTAGAGTGGACTGGAGGTACAATGAGCAGTTCTTC.

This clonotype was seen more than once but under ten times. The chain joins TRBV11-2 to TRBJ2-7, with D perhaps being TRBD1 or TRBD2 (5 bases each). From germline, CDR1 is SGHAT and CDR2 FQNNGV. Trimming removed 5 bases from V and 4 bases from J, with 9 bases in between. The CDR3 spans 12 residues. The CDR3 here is CASSREGYEQYV. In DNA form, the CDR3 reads TGTGCCAGCAGCCGTGAGGGGTACGAGCAGTACGTC.

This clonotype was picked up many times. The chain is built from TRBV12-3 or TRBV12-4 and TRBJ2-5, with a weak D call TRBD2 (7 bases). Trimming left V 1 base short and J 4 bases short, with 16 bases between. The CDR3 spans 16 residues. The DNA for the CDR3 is TGTGCCAGCAGTTTAGGGCTCGCGGGGGCGGGAGAGACCCAGTACTTC. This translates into CASSLGLAGAGETQYF.

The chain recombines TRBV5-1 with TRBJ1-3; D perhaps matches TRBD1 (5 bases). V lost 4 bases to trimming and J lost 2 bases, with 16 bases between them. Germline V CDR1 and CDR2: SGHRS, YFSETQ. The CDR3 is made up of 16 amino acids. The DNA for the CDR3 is TGCGCCAGCAGCCTATACCCCTCAGGGACTGGAAACACCATATATTTT. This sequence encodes CASSLYPSGTGNTIYF.

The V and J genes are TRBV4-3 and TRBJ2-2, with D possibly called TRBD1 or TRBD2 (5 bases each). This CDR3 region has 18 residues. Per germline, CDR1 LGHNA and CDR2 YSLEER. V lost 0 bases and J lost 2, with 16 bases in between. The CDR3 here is CASSQEWSQGVNTGELFF. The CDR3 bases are TGCGCCAGCAGCCAAGAGTGGAGTCAGGGAGTAAACACCGGGGAGCTGTTTTTT.

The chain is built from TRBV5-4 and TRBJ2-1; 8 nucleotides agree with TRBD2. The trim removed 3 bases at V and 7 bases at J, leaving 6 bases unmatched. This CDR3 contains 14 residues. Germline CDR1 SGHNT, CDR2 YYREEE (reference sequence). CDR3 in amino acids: CASSSGLGPNEQFF. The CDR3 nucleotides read TGTGCCAGCAGCTCGGGACTAGGCCCAAATGAGCAGTTCTTC.

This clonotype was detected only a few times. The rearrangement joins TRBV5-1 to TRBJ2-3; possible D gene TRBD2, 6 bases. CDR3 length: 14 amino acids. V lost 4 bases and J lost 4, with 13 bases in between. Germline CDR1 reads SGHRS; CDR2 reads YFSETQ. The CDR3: CASSPPTGADTQYF. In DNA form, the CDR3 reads TGCGCCAGCAGCCCCCCGACGGGGGCAGATACGCAGTATTTT.